The following is a T cell receptor (beta chain) sequence with its context. The antigen remains undetermined. The repertoire was sequenced with immunoSEQ multiplex PCR; TCRdb's copy has only in-frame clones and lacks some. The sample lists around 120,000 clones, 88% occurring once. The record originates from a study of T cell responses to AZD1222 COVID-19 vaccine. The CDR3 runs 15 residues. Trimming shortened V by 1 base and J by 5 bases, and 9 bases separated the two germline ends. Germline V gene data show CDR1 as SGHAT and CDR2 as FQNNGV. Regarding the study as a whole: Reports say nearly half of spike-specific TCRs go after unmutated variant regions. Among the donors, most were white British and more were female, and clonal diversity was possibly underestimated.

This TCR came from an adult in good health. The J gene is TRBJ1-6, the V gene TRBV11-2; D gene unclear. The sample was peripheral blood, taken on day 0 of MenACWY control vaccination. Written as DNA, the CDR3 is TGTGCCAGCAGCTTAGTCGGGAGAAATAATTCACCCCTCCACTTT. This gives the protein CASSLVGRNNSPLHF.